This passage covers 14 T cell receptor beta chains from one sample sequenced in a study of Ad26.COV2.S vaccination and SARS-CoV-2 variants. Treatment here: roughly 20 received Ad26.COV2.S at low or high dose, single or two shots; about 5 received placebo; per-sample allocation not given. Samples were taken on day 63 after the first vaccine or placebo injection. Produced via immunoSEQ multiplex PCR; TCRdb's table is partial and in-frame only. The sample contains 360,000 or so clones, more than 75% of which appear only once. The material was peripheral blood, obtained in a trial of Ad26.COV2.S vaccine versus placebo. These receptors all stem from a person between 18 and 65 years old who received the Ad26.COV2.S COVID-19 vaccine or a placebo.

This chain connects TRBV30 to TRBJ2-2; 8 bases fit TRBD1. CDR1 and CDR2 from the germline V gene are GTSNPN and SVGIG (reference sequence). Unmatched junction bases numbered 5, after V lost 7 bases and J lost 1 base. The CDR3 totals 14 residues. The CDR3 DNA reads TGTGCCTCCTATGGGACAGGGAACACCGGGGAGCTGTTTTTT. Residues: CASYGTGNTGELFF.

The gene calls are TRBV10-3 and TRBJ2-3, with 7 bases matching TRBD1. The V and J ends lost 2 bases and 0 bases, in that order; junction bases with no gene match: 2. The CDR3 runs 15 residues. Germline-derived CDR1 and CDR2 are ENHRY and SYGVKD. In nucleotides, the CDR3 is TGTGCCATCAGTGAGACAGGGGCTAGCACAGATACGCAGTATTTT. Its translation is CAISETGASTDTQYF.

This sequence joins TRBV6-5 and TRBJ1-2, with D perhaps TRBD1 (6 bases). V lost 2 bases to trimming and J lost 0 bases, with 13 bases between them. The CDR3 covers 16 residues. Germline V gives CDR1 MNHEY, CDR2 SVGAGI. The chain's CDR3 is CASSYTAGHTNYGYTF. CDR3 nucleotide sequence: TGTGCCAGCAGTTACACGGCGGGACACACTAACTATGGCTACACCTTC.

The chain has TRBV30 and TRBJ1-5; 9 nucleotides line up with TRBD1. The CDR3 covers 14 residues. Germline CDR1 GTSNPN, CDR2 SVGIG (reference sequence). V was clipped by 2 bases and J by 5 bases; unmatched bases: 4. The CDR3 sequence is CAWSPGTGYQPQHF. The CDR3 region has the DNA TGTGCCTGGAGTCCCGGGACAGGGTATCAGCCCCAGCATTTT.

This rearrangement joins TRBV29-1 to TRBJ1-1; D gene uncertain. With 6 bases removed from V and 2 bases from J, the gap between germline ends came to 4 bases. The CDR3 loop spans 10 amino acids. The germline CDR1 and CDR2 sequences are SQVTM and ANQGSEA. The CDR3 protein is CSVTNTEAFF. CDR3 nucleotides: TGCAGCGTCACAAACACTGAAGCTTTCTTT. Full variable domain (missing parts from reference TRBV29-1 and TRBJ1-1): SAVISQKPSRDICQRGTSLTIQCQVDSQVTMMFWYRQQPGQSLTLIATANQGSEATYESGFVIDKFPISRPNLTFSTLTVSNMSPEDSSIYLCSVTNTEAFFGQGTRLTVV.

The gene calls are TRBV30 and TRBJ1-1; TRBD1 aligns across 7 bases. Germline V gene sequence: CDR1 GTSNPN, CDR2 SVGIG (reference sequence). The junction had 6 bases not matched to a gene; V was cut back by 3 bases and J by 11 bases. The CDR3 spans 11 residues. CDR3: CAWSDRALAFF. The CDR3 bases are TGTGCCTGGAGCGACAGGGCGTTGGCTTTCTTT. The complete variable domain, with remaining parts taken from reference TRBV30 and TRBJ1-1, reads SQTIHQWPATLVQPVGSPLSLECTVEGTSNPNLYWYRQAAGRGLQLLFYSVGIGQISSEVPQNLSASRPQDRQFILSSKKLLLSDSGFYLCAWSDRALAFFGQGTRLTVV.

This clone was observed a single time. The V gene is TRBV2, the J gene TRBJ1-1; 7 nucleotides line up with TRBD1. The CDR3 spans 15 residues. Germline V gene lookup returns CDR1 SNHLY and CDR2 FYNNEI. The junction had 6 bases not matched to a gene; V was cut back by 5 bases and J by 0 bases. CDR3 bases: TGTGCCAGCAGTAGCCTCGGGACAGTGAACACTGAAGCTTTCTTT. It codes for CASSSLGTVNTEAFF.

The chain employs TRBV23-1 and TRBJ2-3; D uncertain. TRBV23-1 is placed among ORFs of uncertain function. The CDR3 is 15 amino acids. Trimming left V 0 bases short and J 5 bases short, with 12 bases between. CDR3 nucleotides: TGCGCCAGCAGTCAATCTTCCTGTTGGGGAGATACGCAGTATTTT. This sequence encodes CASSQSSCWGDTQYF.

The rearrangement joins TRBV4-1 to TRBJ2-2; D uncertain. Germline loops: CDR1 MGHRA, CDR2 YSYEKL. V shed 1 base and J shed 5 bases, with 5 bases lying between them. The CDR3 is 13 amino acids. CDR3 DNA: TGCGCCAGCAGCCAAGGGTGGACCGGGGAGCTGTTTTTT. It is translated as CASSQGWTGELFF.

V usage is TRBV5-1 and J usage is TRBJ1-4; 8 nucleotides align to TRBD1. CDR1 is SGHRS and CDR2 is YFSETQ in the germline V gene. This CDR3 has 14 residues. V lost 0 bases, J lost 10 bases, and 5 bases stayed unmatched. The CDR3 sequence is CASSLATGVGKLFF. The CDR3 DNA follows: TGCGCCAGCAGCTTGGCGACAGGGGTGGGAAAACTGTTTTTT.

The rearrangement joins TRBV30 to TRBJ1-2; perhaps TRBD1 as D (5 bases). V was trimmed by 5 bases and J by 4 bases, leaving 11 bases between them. CDR3 length: 12 amino acids. Germline values: CDR1 GTSNPN, CDR2 SVGIG (reference sequence). The CDR3 protein is CAWSTGTYGYTF. CDR3 DNA: TGTGCCTGGTCTACCGGGACCTATGGCTACACCTTC.

This clone appeared a single time. The chain couples TRBV14 to TRBJ2-5, with 10 bases matching TRBD1. The CDR3 covers 16 residues. V trimming: 5 bases; J trimming: 1 base; junction bases outside the gene matches: 7. Germline CDR1 reads SGHDN; CDR2 reads FVKESK. In nucleotides, the CDR3 is TGTGCCAGCAGCGACCGGACAGGGGGTGGCCAAGAGACCCAGTACTTC. Protein sequence: CASSDRTGGGQETQYF.

The CDR3 region is CASSRQGAGSYNEQFF. CDR3 bases: TGTGCCAGCAGTAGACAGGGGGCAGGATCCTACAATGAGCAGTTCTTC. The V and J genes are TRBV6-6 and TRBJ2-1, with 10 bases lining up with TRBD1. Germline V gene lookup returns CDR1 MNHNY and CDR2 SVGAGI (reference sequence). With 5 bases clipped from V and 1 base from J, the junction kept 5 bases outside the gene matches. This CDR3 is built from 16 residues.

V usage is TRBV4-1 and J usage is TRBJ1-6, with TRBD1 identical over 7 bases. The germline gives CDR1 MGHRA, CDR2 YSYEKL. The J segment lost 5 bases and the V segment lost 4 bases, leaving 2 bases of the junction unmatched. The CDR3 totals 14 residues. CDR3 DNA sequence: TGCGCCAGCAGCCTCGACAGGGATAATTCACCCCTCCACTTT. It is translated as CASSLDRDNSPLHF.